The 31 T cell receptor beta chains below were found in one sample sequenced in a study of identical twins' blood T cells. TCRdb fed the 5' RACE reads into MiXCR, producing one record per CDR3 protein. The sample has hundreds of thousands of distinct CDR3 sequences; over 25% are singletons. The sample taken for sequencing was PBMCs. These TCRs come from a woman aged 18 to 50 in good health.

The chain has TRBV6-5 and TRBJ2-3; D is undetermined. The CDR3 loop spans 13 amino acids. V was cut by 8 bases and J by 3 bases, with 12 bases left in between. The germline V gene has CDR1 MNHEY and CDR2 SVGAGI. The CDR3, as DNA: TGTGCCAGCCTCAGACGTGGGACAGATACGCAGTATTTT. It codes for CASLRRGTDTQYF.

This clonotype was observed a few times. This chain joins TRBV6-1 and TRBJ2-7; D perhaps matches TRBD2 (6 bases). This CDR3 spans 15 amino acids. Germline V lookup: CDR1 MNHNS, CDR2 SASEGT. Trimming pared 6 bases from V and 3 bases from J, leaving 18 bases between. The CDR3 region has the DNA TGTGCCAGCAGGACTACCGGGACTGCAAACTACGAGCAGTACTTC. Amino acids: CASRTTGTANYEQYF.

J is TRBJ1-2 and V is TRBV7-2; no definite D call. Trimming took 7 bases from V and 1 from J, leaving 19 bases between them. Germline V lookup: CDR1 SGHTA, CDR2 FQGNSA. The CDR3 contains 16 residues. CDR3 region: CASTLQPGVDNYGYTF. CDR3 in DNA: TGTGCCAGCACCCTACAGCCGGGCGTCGATAACTATGGCTACACCTTC.

This clonotype was seen repeatedly, ten times or more. CDR3 nucleotides: TGTGCCAGCAGTTTAATGGCCGGGGAGCTGTTTTTT. Translation: CASSLMAGELFF. V is TRBV6-5 and J is TRBJ2-2, with D unresolved. The CDR3 length is 12 residues. V gave up 4 bases and J gave up 6 bases, with 6 bases separating them. Germline CDR1 is MNHEY and CDR2 is SVGAGI.

This clonotype appeared a few times. The chain carries TRBV6-5 and TRBJ2-7; TRBD1 matches 9 bases. The germline CDR1 and CDR2 sequences are MNHEY and SVGAGI. CDR3 length equals 16 residues. V lost 5 bases and J lost 6; bases outside the gene matches: 14. CDR3 sequence reads: CASSPSWGQGFSEQYF. The CDR3, as DNA: TGTGCCAGCAGTCCGAGTTGGGGACAGGGATTTAGCGAGCAGTACTTC.

The chain links TRBV3-1 to TRBJ2-5; D ambiguous. Trimming stripped 8 bases from V and 7 bases from J, with 8 bases between. This CDR3 is 10 amino acids long. The germline CDR1 and CDR2 sequences are LGHDT and YNNKEL (reference sequence). CDR3 sequence: CASGEWTQYF. The CDR3 coding sequence is TGTGCCAGCGGAGAATGGACCCAGTACTTC.

This clonotype was seen more than once but under ten times. This chain uses TRBV27 with TRBJ2-2; 13 nucleotides match TRBD2. This CDR3 region has 16 residues. Germline V gives CDR1 MNHEY, CDR2 SMNVEV (reference sequence). Trimming cost V 2 bases and J 8 bases; bases outside gene matches: 5. The CDR3 coding sequence is TGTGCCAGCAGTTTAAGGACTAGCGGGAGAGGAGGGGAGCTGTTTTTT. Translation gives CASSLRTSGRGGELFF.

This clonotype was detected only a few times. V usage is TRBV7-2 and J usage is TRBJ1-4; D not resolved. The CDR3 totals 15 residues. V lost 1 base to trimming and J lost 7 bases, with 13 bases between them. The V gene's germline CDR1 is SGHTA and CDR2 FQGNSA. The chain's CDR3 is CASSLGGGSGEKLFF. The CDR3 DNA is TGTGCCAGCAGCTTAGGAGGAGGGAGTGGTGAAAAACTGTTTTTT.

The chain employs TRBV7-6 and TRBJ2-1; D ambiguous. V dropped 0 bases and J dropped 7 bases, with 10 bases sitting between them. The CDR3 is made up of 14 amino acids. In germline, CDR1 is SGHVS, CDR2 FNYEAQ. The CDR3, as DNA: TGTGCCAGCAGCTTAGCCCCTAAACGAAATGAGCAGTTCTTC. It yields the protein CASSLAPKRNEQFF.

Of note for this clonotype: At one end the junction does not follow the germline gene, possibly because of a read error. This chain connects TRBV20-1 to TRBJ2-7; D uncertain. CDR3 length equals 14 residues. Germline V gene lookup returns CDR1 DFQATT and CDR2 SNEGSKA (reference sequence). This chain's CDR3 is CNARDNEAYYEQYF. The CDR3 bases are TGCAATGCTAGAGATAACGAAGCATACTACGAGCAGTACTTC.

This clonotype came up a few times. This chain connects TRBV20-1 to TRBJ2-1, with D possibly TRBD2 on 6 matching bases. V lost 3 bases and J lost 0, with 9 bases in between. CDR3 length: 14 amino acids. The germline CDR1 and CDR2 sequences are DFQATT and SNEGSKA (reference sequence). CDR3 nucleotides: TGCAGTGCTAGTCTGGAGGGCTCCTACAATGAGCAGTTCTTC. Translated, it gives CSASLEGSYNEQFF.

This clonotype was recorded a few times. This chain uses TRBV20-1 with TRBJ1-2, with D possibly matching TRBD1 (6 bases). V shed 4 bases and J shed 2 bases, with 14 bases lying between them. Germline loops: CDR1 DFQATT, CDR2 SNEGSKA (reference sequence). The CDR3 is 14 residues long. The CDR3 DNA is TGCAGTGCTATTGGGGCAGGGGAAAACTATGGCTACACCTTC. Translating gives CSAIGAGENYGYTF.

This clonotype has just a few counts. The J gene is TRBJ2-5, the V gene TRBV12-3 or TRBV12-4; 8 bases are a match to TRBD2. The CDR3 covers 15 residues. After removal of 2 bases from V and 5 bases from J, the junction contained 7 bases not matched to a gene. In DNA, the CDR3 is TGTGCCAGCAGTTTACAGGCGGGGGGACTCGAGACCCAGTACTTC. As protein: CASSLQAGGLETQYF.

The rearrangement uses TRBV6-6 and TRBJ2-7; D unresolved. The CDR3 contains 13 residues. V was cut by 3 bases and J by 3 bases, with 9 bases left in between. CDR1 is MNHNY and CDR2 is SVGAGI in the germline V gene (reference sequence). The CDR3 is CASSYGHFYEQYF. CDR3 nucleotides: TGTGCCAGCAGTTATGGTCACTTCTACGAGCAGTACTTC.

V is TRBV11-1 and J is TRBJ2-3; 9 bases match TRBD1. Germline V gene sequence: CDR1 SGHAT, CDR2 FQDESV (reference sequence). The ends lost 1 base at V and 0 bases at J; junction bases unmatched: 5. There are 17 residues in the CDR3. The DNA for the CDR3 is TGTGCCAGCAGCTTAGGTCCAGGACAGGGGAGCACAGATACGCAGTATTTT. This translates into CASSLGPGQGSTDTQYF.

Notes on this clonotype: At one of its ends the junction is not consistent with the germline gene, which may arise from a read error. The chain links TRBV7-8 to TRBJ1-5; D remains unclear. This CDR3 is built from 12 residues. Germline assignment: CDR1 SGHVS and CDR2 FQNEAQ. The CDR3 protein is CASSLVNLPQHF. Here the CDR3 DNA reads TGTGCCAGCAGCTTAGTTAATCTGCCCCAGCATTTT.

This clonotype occurred a few times. This chain joins TRBV2 and TRBJ2-7; no clear D gene. The V and J ends lost 7 bases and 3 bases respectively, with 4 bases between them. Germline CDR1 is SNHLY and CDR2 is FYNNEI. There are 10 residues in the CDR3. Written as DNA, the CDR3 is TGTGCCAGCAAGGGCTACGAGCAGTACTTC. It specifies CASKGYEQYF.

In the case of this clonotype: A much larger clone sits a single nucleotide away, making a read error possible. The chain uses TRBV11-2 and TRBJ2-5, with D perhaps TRBD2 (6 bases). Germline CDR1 is SGHAT and CDR2 is FQNNGV. CDR3 length: 15 amino acids. The CDR3 protein is CASSIRGSGQETQHF. CDR3 DNA: TGTGCCAGCAGCATTAGGGGTAGCGGACAAGAGACCCAGCACTTC.

V usage is TRBV7-2 and J usage is TRBJ1-2, with D possibly being TRBD1 (5 bases). CDR1 is SGHTA, CDR2 FQGNSA, per germline. This CDR3 spans 16 amino acids. The V end was cut by 2 bases, the J end by 4 bases, with 17 bases between. In nucleotides, the CDR3 is TGTGCCAGCAGCTTATATCCAGGGCTCTTCGCCTATGGCTACACCTTC. This encodes CASSLYPGLFAYGYTF.

The chain carries TRBV2 and TRBJ2-7; unclear D gene. V lost 6 bases, J lost 1 base, and 10 bases lay in between. Germline CDR1 SNHLY, CDR2 FYNNEI. This CDR3 spans 13 amino acids. This CDR3 is CASSTSGSYEQYF. In DNA form, the CDR3 reads TGTGCCAGCAGCACCTCCGGGTCCTACGAGCAGTACTTC.

At least ten counts were recorded for this clonotype. The rearrangement uses TRBV20-1 and TRBJ2-1; 8 positions agree with TRBD2. Unmatched junction bases numbered 5, after V lost 1 base and J lost 3 bases. CDR1 is DFQATT, CDR2 SNEGSKA, per germline (reference sequence). There are 15 residues in the CDR3. The CDR3 region is CSARAPGLGYNEQFF. CDR3 in DNA: TGCAGTGCTAGAGCACCGGGACTAGGCTACAATGAGCAGTTCTTC.

As for this clonotype: A read error is possible here, since a much larger clone lies one base away. The V gene is TRBV29-1, the J gene TRBJ1-2; D remains unclear. Germline assignment: CDR1 SQVTM and CDR2 ANQGSEA. The V end was cut by 6 bases, the J end by 6 bases, with 11 bases between. CDR3 size: 11 residues. The CDR3 DNA reads as TGCAGCGTGGCCGGACGGCATGGCTACACCTTC. Protein product: CSVAGRHGYTF.

This clonotype was counted between two and nine times. The V and J genes are TRBV5-1 and TRBJ1-4; D is unclear. The V gene's germline CDR1 is SGHRS and CDR2 YFSETQ. This CDR3 has 13 amino acids. Trimming shortened V by 3 bases and J by 12 bases, and 15 bases separated the two germline ends. The CDR3 coding sequence is TGCGCCAGCAGCTCCTCCGGGCCCCTGGAACTGTTTTTT. Translating it yields CASSSSGPLELFF.

As DNA, the CDR3 is TGTGCCAGCAGCTCACAGGGCGTTGGCTACACCTTC. This sequence encodes CASSSQGVGYTF. The chain is built from TRBV12-3 or TRBV12-4 and TRBJ1-2; perhaps TRBD1 as D (6 bases). Trimming cost V 6 bases and J 7 bases, with 12 bases left between them. The CDR3 length is 12 residues.

This clonotype was found many times. V gene TRBV9 combines with J gene TRBJ2-1; 9 bases map to TRBD2. V gave up 3 bases and J gave up 0 bases; unmatched junction bases: 1. Germline V gives CDR1 SGDLS, CDR2 YYNGEE. The CDR3 loop spans 15 amino acids. For the CDR3, the DNA is TGTGCCAGCAGCGCTAGCGGGGTCTCCTACAATGAGCAGTTCTTC. It encodes CASSASGVSYNEQFF.

The V and J genes are TRBV6-5 and TRBJ1-2; TRBD1 matches 8 bases. After removal of 5 bases from V and 4 bases from J, the junction contained 3 bases not matched to a gene. This CDR3 comprises 13 residues. From germline, CDR1 is MNHEY and CDR2 SVGAGI. The CDR3 here is CASSLTGAYGYTF. CDR3 sequence (DNA): TGTGCCAGCAGTCTGACAGGGGCCTATGGCTACACCTTC.

The table lists this clonotype with a few counts. The chain is built from TRBV29-1 and TRBJ2-1, with D perhaps matching TRBD1 (5 bases). The CDR3 runs to 16 residues. The V gene's germline CDR1 is SQVTM and CDR2 ANQGSEA. Trimming left V 0 bases short and J 0 bases short, with 12 bases between. The CDR3 spells CSVEDLGPSSYNEQFF. The CDR3 DNA sequence: TGCAGCGTTGAAGATCTGGGGCCGAGCTCCTACAATGAGCAGTTCTTC.

The table lists this clonotype with a few counts. The V call is TRBV12-3 or TRBV12-4, the J call TRBJ1-1, with no clear D. V dropped 3 bases and J dropped 3 bases, with 17 bases sitting between them. This CDR3 region has 16 residues. The CDR3 DNA is TGTGCCAGCAGTTTTGACGGACCGGATGGGTACACTGAAGCTTTCTTT. This sequence encodes CASSFDGPDGYTEAFF.

This clonotype was counted a few times. The chain carries TRBV19 and TRBJ1-2; TRBD1 aligns across 7 bases. Trimming removed 10 bases from V and 8 bases from J; junction bases left unmatched: 25. CDR1 and CDR2 (germline): LNHDA, SQIVND (reference sequence). The CDR3 length is 17 residues. The CDR3 region is CATQSWGTADLTMGYTF. CDR3 in DNA: TGTGCCACCCAGAGCTGGGGGACAGCTGACCTTACTATGGGCTACACCTTC.

This clonotype turned up a few times. The rearrangement joins TRBV20-1 to TRBJ1-4; possibly TRBD1 for D (5 bases). The length of the CDR3 is 14 residues. The germline gives CDR1 DFQATT, CDR2 SNEGSKA (reference sequence). V lost 3 bases and J 9 bases, leaving 17 bases between the germline ends. CDR3 sequence: CSARSGTAIQKLFF. In DNA, the CDR3 is TGCAGTGCTAGGTCCGGGACGGCCATACAAAAACTGTTTTTT.

At least ten counts were recorded for this clonotype. The chain carries TRBV10-3 and TRBJ1-5, with D unresolved. This CDR3 has 16 residues. Trimming cost V 0 bases and J 2 bases, with 11 bases left between them. Germline CDR1 and CDR2: ENHRY and SYGVKD. The CDR3 DNA reads TGTGCCATCAGTGAGTCGATTGGGAACGGCAATCAGCCCCAGCATTTT. This codes for CAISESIGNGNQPQHF.